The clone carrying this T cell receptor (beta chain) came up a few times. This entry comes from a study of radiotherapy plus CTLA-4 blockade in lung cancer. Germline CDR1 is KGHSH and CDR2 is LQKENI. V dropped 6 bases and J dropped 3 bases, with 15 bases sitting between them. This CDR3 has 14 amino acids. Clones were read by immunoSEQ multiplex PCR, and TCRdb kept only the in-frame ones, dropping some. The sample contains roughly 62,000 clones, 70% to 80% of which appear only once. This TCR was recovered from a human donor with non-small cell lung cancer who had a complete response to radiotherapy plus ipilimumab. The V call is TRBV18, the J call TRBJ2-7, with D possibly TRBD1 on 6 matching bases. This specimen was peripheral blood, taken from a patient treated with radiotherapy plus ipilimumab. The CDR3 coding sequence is TGTGCCAGCTCGGACGGACAGATATTCTACGAGCAGTACTTC. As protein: CASSDGQIFYEQYF.